Following are 20 T cell receptor beta chains from one sample sequenced in a study of blood T cells in healthy people across ages. Using a J-beta primer mix together with a sample-barcoded 5' primer, a second PCR was run for roughly 6 to 12 cycles. TCRdb called the 5' RACE reads again in MiXCR, with one record for every CDR3 protein. The table shows 600,000 or so distinct CDR3 sequences, with 45% to 55% occurring only once. Sequenced sample: blood. These receptors were obtained from an elderly man in good health.

The V gene is TRBV5-1, the J gene TRBJ1-1; 8 nucleotides match TRBD1. The CDR3 is made up of 17 amino acids. From germline, CDR1 is SGHRS and CDR2 YFSETQ. With 6 bases clipped from V and 1 base from J, the junction kept 14 bases outside the gene matches. The chain's CDR3 is CASKKPGTGIENTEAFF. The CDR3 region has the DNA TGCGCCAGCAAGAAACCCGGGACAGGTATAGAGAACACTGAAGCTTTCTTT.

This chain joins TRBV6-2 or TRBV6-3 and TRBJ2-5; no definite D call. The length of the CDR3 is 13 residues. CDR1 and CDR2 from the germline V gene are MNHEY and SVGEGT. Between the trimmed V and J ends, which lost 7 bases and 5 bases, there was a span of 14 bases. CDR3 sequence: CASTLRGWETQYF. CDR3 coding DNA: TGTGCCAGCACCCTCCGTGGTTGGGAGACCCAGTACTTC.

The chain joins TRBV4-3 to TRBJ1-4; D remains unclear. CDR1 and CDR2 from the germline V gene are LGHNA and YSLEER. V lost 4 bases, J lost 7 bases, and 10 bases lay in between. The CDR3 spans 13 residues. CDR3 amino acids: CASSLHGGEKLFF. The CDR3 nucleotides are TGCGCCAGCAGCCTCCACGGAGGTGAAAAACTGTTTTTT.

This chain joins TRBV6-5 and TRBJ1-1; D call uncertain. The V end was cut by 5 bases, the J end by 1 base, with 11 bases between. CDR1 MNHEY and CDR2 SVGAGI come from the germline V gene. There are 14 residues in the CDR3. The CDR3 loop is CASSHGRGNTEAFF. The CDR3 bases are TGTGCCAGCAGTCACGGACGGGGGAACACTGAAGCTTTCTTT.

This chain connects TRBV6-1 to TRBJ2-2; the match to TRBD2 covers 11 bases. Germline-derived CDR1 and CDR2 are MNHNS and SASEGT. Trimming cost V 6 bases and J 7 bases; bases outside gene matches: 16. The CDR3 is 18 residues long. The chain's CDR3 is CASRRGLAGTLRGGELFF. The DNA of the CDR3 is TGTGCCAGCAGACGAGGACTAGCGGGCACCCTCCGGGGCGGGGAGCTGTTTTTT.

V gene TRBV5-4 combines with J gene TRBJ2-2; TRBD2 matches 13 bases. CDR3 length: 15 amino acids. In germline, CDR1 is SGHNT, CDR2 YYREEE (reference sequence). V shed 4 bases, J shed 6 bases, and the junction held 3 bases outside the gene matches. The CDR3 DNA reads as TGTGCCAGCAGCCCCGGACTAGCGGGAGCCGGGGAGCTGTTTTTT. Translation: CASSPGLAGAGELFF.

There are many counts of this clonotype. This chain links TRBV6-5 with TRBJ2-4, with D possibly TRBD1 on 5 matching bases. This CDR3 is built from 11 residues. CDR1 MNHEY and CDR2 SVGAGI come from the germline V gene. V was trimmed by 6 bases and J by 9 bases, leaving 9 bases between them. CDR3 bases: TGTGCCAGCAGCTATCAGGGCATTCAGTACTTC. Amino acid sequence: CASSYQGIQYF.

This clonotype was detected only a few times. This chain links TRBV6-5 with TRBJ1-2; no reliable D call. Germline-derived CDR1 and CDR2 are MNHEY and SVGAGI. V was pared by 6 bases and J by 8 bases, with 13 bases between. This CDR3 is built from 12 residues. The CDR3 nucleotides read TGTGCCAGCAGCCCCGGGAGTAAAGGCTACACCTTC. This gives the protein CASSPGSKGYTF.

This clonotype was counted a few times. The V gene is TRBV6-5, the J gene TRBJ1-2; 10 bases are a match to TRBD1. The CDR3 covers 15 residues. Per germline, CDR1 MNHEY and CDR2 SVGAGI. The J segment lost 10 bases and the V segment lost 2 bases, leaving 10 bases of the junction unmatched. CDR3 protein: CASSYHRDRGRVYTF. The CDR3 nucleotides are TGTGCCAGCAGTTACCACCGGGACAGGGGAAGAGTCTACACCTTC.

V is TRBV5-6 and J is TRBJ2-1; no definite D call. CDR3 length equals 16 residues. In germline, CDR1 is SGHDT, CDR2 YYEEEE. V lost 4 bases and J lost 4, with 18 bases in between. CDR3 region: CASSPNRDSRYNEQFF. Written as DNA, the CDR3 is TGTGCCAGCAGCCCAAACCGAGACTCCAGATACAATGAGCAGTTCTTC. Based on the CDR3 plus reference TRBV5-6 and TRBJ2-1, the full variable domain is DAGVTQSPTHLIKTRGQQVTLRCSPKSGHDTVSWYQQALGQGPQFIFQYYEEEERQRGNFPDRFSGHQFPNYSSELNVNALLLGDSALYLCASSPNRDSRYNEQFFGPGTRLTVL.

The chain recombines TRBV25-1 with TRBJ2-7, with 7 bases lining up with TRBD1. The CDR3 has 12 residues. With 5 bases clipped from V and 6 bases from J, the junction kept 4 bases outside the gene matches. Germline V gene sequence: CDR1 MGHDK, CDR2 SYGVNS. The CDR3 is CASSQTGLEQYF. In DNA, the CDR3 is TGTGCCAGCAGTCAGACAGGGCTCGAGCAGTACTTC.

This clonotype has just a few counts. The CDR3 DNA sequence: TGTGCCAGCAGCCCCCATCTTGGCGGTGGCTACACCTTC. Residues: CASSPHLGGGYTF. The chain joins TRBV3-1 to TRBJ1-2; D gene unclear. The length of the CDR3 is 13 residues. Germline loops: CDR1 LGHDT, CDR2 YNNKEL (reference sequence). The V end was cut by 4 bases, the J end by 7 bases, with 13 bases between. Filled out from reference TRBV3-1 and TRBJ1-2, the complete variable domain reads DTAVSQTPKYLVTQMGNDKSIKCEQNLGHDTMYWYKQDSKKFLKIMFSYNNKELIINETVPNRFSPKSPDKAHLNLHINSLELGDSAVYFCASSPHLGGGYTFGSGTRLTVV.

This sequence joins TRBV5-1 and TRBJ1-1; D perhaps matches TRBD1 (5 bases). This CDR3 contains 13 residues. Germline V gives CDR1 SGHRS, CDR2 YFSETQ. Trimming pared 4 bases from V and 5 bases from J, leaving 12 bases between. In nucleotides, the CDR3 is TGCGCCAGCAGCCCCGGGACGTTGACTGAAGCTTTCTTT. Translating gives CASSPGTLTEAFF.

The chain joins TRBV10-2 to TRBJ1-1, with 7 nucleotides matching TRBD1. CDR1 and CDR2 (germline): WSHSY, SAAADI. J lost 7 bases, V lost 6 bases, and 11 bases had no gene match. The CDR3 sequence is 14 residues long. This CDR3 is CASRITGEGSEAFF. For the CDR3, the DNA is TGCGCCAGCAGAATTACAGGGGAAGGCAGTGAAGCTTTCTTT.

Details on this clonotype: The junction departs from germline at one end; a sequencing error may be responsible. This chain connects TRBV6-5 to TRBJ2-3; no reliable D call. CDR1 and CDR2 from the germline V gene are MNHEY and SVGAGI. The CDR3 extends over 14 amino acids. The CDR3 loop reads CAGSISRSSDTQYF. The CDR3, as DNA: TGTGCCGGCAGTATCTCGCGGTCATCAGATACGCAGTATTTT.

This clonotype showed up just a few times. The gene calls are TRBV29-1 and TRBJ2-1; D gene uncertain. This CDR3 has 13 residues. CDR1 is SQVTM, CDR2 ANQGSEA, per germline. Trimming removed 5 bases at V and 0 bases at J, with 8 bases between. CDR3 sequence: CSVRTSSYNEQFF. CDR3 DNA: TGCAGCGTTCGAACGAGCTCCTACAATGAGCAGTTCTTC.

This clonotype was seen a handful of times. The chain employs TRBV9 and TRBJ2-7; TRBD1 agrees at 9 bases. This CDR3 has 15 amino acids. Germline V gene data show CDR1 as SGDLS and CDR2 as YYNGEE. J lost 3 bases, V lost 3 bases, and 7 bases had no gene match. The chain's CDR3 is CASSAGTGSFYEQYF. The CDR3, as DNA: TGTGCCAGCAGCGCCGGGACAGGGTCCTTCTACGAGCAGTACTTC.

This clonotype was found many times. This chain links TRBV4-3 with TRBJ2-1; 7 nucleotides match TRBD2. Germline V CDR1 and CDR2: LGHNA, YSLEER. The length of the CDR3 is 15 residues. V shed 1 base and J 2 bases; nucleotides not matched to a gene: 2. CDR3 amino acids: CASSQGLAAYNEQFF. For the CDR3, the DNA is TGCGCCAGCAGCCAAGGACTAGCTGCCTACAATGAGCAGTTCTTC.

The chain carries TRBV5-1 and TRBJ2-7; 7 bases agree with TRBD1. The germline CDR1 and CDR2 sequences are SGHRS and YFSETQ. The V segment lost 4 bases and the J segment 3 bases; nucleotides outside the gene matches: 10. CDR3 size: 15 residues. The CDR3 DNA reads TGCGCCAGCAGCCTCGGGACAGTGAGCGACTACGAGCAGTACTTC. This translates into CASSLGTVSDYEQYF. The variable domain in full, completed from reference TRBV5-1 and TRBJ2-7, reads KAGVTQTPRYLIKTRGQQVTLSCSPISGHRSVSWYQQTPGQGLQFLFEYFSETQRNKGNFPGRFSGRQFSNSRSEMNVSTLELGDSALYLCASSLGTVSDYEQYFGPGTRLTVT.

This clonotype was picked up a small number of times. The genes are TRBV7-2 and TRBJ2-4; 8 bases are shared with TRBD1. Trimming at V came to 5 bases and at J to 3 bases, leaving 9 bases not matched to a gene. The CDR3 is made up of 16 amino acids. Germline CDR1 and CDR2: SGHTA and FQGNSA. CDR3 sequence reads: CASSPGQGKGKNIQYF. The CDR3 nucleotides read TGTGCCAGCAGCCCCGGACAGGGAAAGGGCAAAAACATTCAGTACTTC.